These 8 T cell receptor beta chains originate from one sample sequenced in a study of CD8 T cells in ankylosing spondylitis. Whole-study results and caveats: Made up of several highly homologous variants, a TCR beta motif appeared characteristic of ankylosing spondylitis blood.

TCRdb re-called the 5' RACE reads through MiXCR, storing one row per CDR3 protein. The sample has approximately 440,000 distinct CDR3 sequences, 17% seen once. No antigen is known for these receptors. The specimen sequenced was blood, either unsorted or a sorted T cell fraction (not recorded which). The source of these receptors is a male donor with ankylosing spondylitis.

The chain has TRBV3-1 and TRBJ1-2; D remains ambiguous. Germline V gene lookup returns CDR1 LGHDT and CDR2 YNNKEL (reference sequence). The CDR3 extends over 11 amino acids. Trimming shortened V by 6 bases and J by 8 bases, and 10 bases separated the two germline ends. CDR3 in DNA: TGTGCCAGCAGGCACACAGAAGGCTACACCTTC. It is translated as CASRHTEGYTF.

J is TRBJ1-5 and V is TRBV27; D is possibly TRBD1 (6 bases). Trimming removed 5 bases at V and 2 bases at J, with 19 bases between. Germline loops: CDR1 MNHEY, CDR2 SMNVEV (reference sequence). This CDR3 comprises 17 residues. The CDR3 loop is CASSAPPTGFGNQPQHF. As DNA, the CDR3 is TGTGCCAGCAGTGCCCCGCCGACAGGTTTTGGCAATCAGCCCCAGCATTTT.

The chain employs TRBV29-1 and TRBJ2-7; 10 nucleotides match TRBD1. The CDR3 length is 12 residues. CDR1 and CDR2 from the germline V gene are SQVTM and ANQGSEA. With 7 bases clipped from V and 7 bases from J, the junction kept 7 bases outside the gene matches. This CDR3 reads CSGGDRGREQYF. In nucleotides, the CDR3 is TGCAGCGGGGGGGACAGGGGCCGAGAGCAGTACTTC.

The rearrangement links TRBV27 to TRBJ2-3; D uncertain. Looked up from germline, CDR1 is MNHEY and CDR2 is SMNVEV (reference sequence). The CDR3 spans 13 residues. V dropped 5 bases and J dropped 7 bases, with 13 bases sitting between them. CDR3 loop: CASSLEPRHTQYF. The CDR3 DNA reads TGTGCCAGCAGTCTCGAACCGCGTCATACGCAGTATTTT.

This clonotype has a handful of counts. The chain combines TRBV6-4 with TRBJ1-5, with unresolved D. The germline V and J ends were trimmed by 8 bases and 4 bases, with 12 bases remaining between them. Germline V gives CDR1 MRHNA, CDR2 SNTAGT. The CDR3 loop spans 13 amino acids. The CDR3 DNA reads TGTGCCAGCTCGAGGGAGTTGAATCAGCCCCAGCATTTT. Translating gives CASSRELNQPQHF.

CDR3 in amino acids: CASSLNRRLAGEFF. The DNA for the CDR3 is TGTGCCAGCAGTTTAAACCGCAGACTAGCGGGAGAGTTCTTC. The rearrangement joins TRBV28 to TRBJ2-1, with TRBD2 matching 12 bases. The V gene's germline CDR1 is MDHEN and CDR2 SYDVKM. The length of the CDR3 is 14 residues. Trimming at V came to 2 bases and at J to 14 bases, leaving 7 bases not matched to a gene.

The J gene is TRBJ1-1, the V gene TRBV20-1; D is unclear. The CDR3 runs 14 residues. Germline CDR1 DFQATT, CDR2 SNEGSKA (reference sequence). The V and J ends lost 0 bases and 1 base respectively, with 9 bases between them. The chain's CDR3 is CSARDRKGNTEAFF. The CDR3, as DNA: TGCAGTGCTAGAGATCGGAAGGGGAACACTGAAGCTTTCTTT.

The V and J genes are TRBV11-2 and TRBJ1-4; TRBD1 is a possible D gene (6 bases). Trimming pared 5 bases from V and 7 bases from J, leaving 26 bases between. This CDR3 is built from 18 residues. Germline V lookup: CDR1 SGHAT, CDR2 FQNNGV. CDR3 region: CASSPYSSKGGASEKLFF. DNA of the CDR3: TGTGCCAGCAGCCCCTACTCCTCGAAGGGGGGCGCGTCTGAAAAACTGTTTTTT.